This T cell receptor beta chain was sequenced for a study of brain T cells in children with intractable seizures. Germline loops: CDR1 MDHEN, CDR2 SYDVKM. The CDR3 consists of 16 residues. The V and J ends lost 7 bases and 6 bases respectively, with 22 bases between them. Some clones are missing from TCRdb's copy, which holds only in-frame ones; the method was immunoSEQ multiplex PCR. The sample lists about 80,000 clones; under 95% were seen once. The source is a girl between 2 and 10 years old with Rasmussen encephalitis and intractable seizures. The chain joins TRBV28 to TRBJ2-1; D tentatively reads TRBD1 or TRBD2 (5 bases each). This sample comprised peripheral blood, obtained at surgery. CDR3 region: CASTSGGAFIGNEQFF. The CDR3 nucleotides read TGTGCCAGCACCTCTGGGGGAGCATTCATAGGCAATGAGCAGTTCTTC.